This T cell receptor beta chain was identified during a study of T-cell memory formation after mild COVID-19. The CDR3 has 15 residues. Germline assignment: CDR1 SGHTA and CDR2 FQGNSA. Losses at the gene ends were 6 bases for V and 5 bases for J; bases not matched to a gene: 11. TCRdb recomputed calls from the 5' RACE reads with MiXCR, one row per CDR3 protein. The sample holds about 150,000 distinct CDR3 sequences; 6% to 6.5% are singletons and the top ten take 2% to 2.5%. The sequencing input was PBMCs or a T cell subset sorted from them (not recorded which). The J gene is TRBJ2-3, the V gene TRBV7-2; 7 bases fit TRBD2. This TCR came from an adult woman who had mild COVID-19 (a few samples of this study predate the infection). Cell type and time point are not known. The DNA for the CDR3 is TGTGCCAGCAGTTCGCCTGGGGAGCGGGGAGATACGCAGTATTTT. Its protein product is CASSSPGERGDTQYF.